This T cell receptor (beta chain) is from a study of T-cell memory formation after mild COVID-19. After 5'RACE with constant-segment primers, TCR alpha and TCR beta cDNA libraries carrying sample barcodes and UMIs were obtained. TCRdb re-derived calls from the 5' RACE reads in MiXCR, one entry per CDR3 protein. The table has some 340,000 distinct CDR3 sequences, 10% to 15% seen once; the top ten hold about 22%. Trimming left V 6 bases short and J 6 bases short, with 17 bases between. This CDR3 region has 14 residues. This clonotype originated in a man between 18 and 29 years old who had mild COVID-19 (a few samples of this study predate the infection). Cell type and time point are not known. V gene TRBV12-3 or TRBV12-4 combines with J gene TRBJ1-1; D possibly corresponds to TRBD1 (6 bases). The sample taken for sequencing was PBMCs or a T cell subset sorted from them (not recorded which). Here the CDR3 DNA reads TGTGCCAGCAGACCAGGGGATGGGTTCTCTGAAGCTTTCTTT. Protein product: CASRPGDGFSEAFF.